Below are 13 T cell receptor beta chains sequenced from a single sample in a study of human T cells and chemical hapten exposure. Time point specified: patch test 2, 6 weeks after DPC sensitization. Treatment described: therapeutic diphenylcyclopropenone sensitization with weekly scalp DPC. TCRdb fed the RACE reads into MiXCR, producing one record per CDR3 protein. The profile shows approximately 84,000 distinct CDR3 sequences, roughly 10% of them singletons. This sample comprised whole blood, obtained in connection with sensitization to the hapten diphenylcyclopropenone (DPC). The receptor set was obtained from a woman in her twenties or thirties with alopecia areata. Some clones in this sample may be carry-over from other donors' samples.

This rearrangement joins TRBV27 to TRBJ2-2, with unresolved D. Germline V gene lookup returns CDR1 MNHEY and CDR2 SMNVEV (reference sequence). The CDR3 length is 12 residues. V was pared by 8 bases and J by 5 bases, with 9 bases between. The CDR3 region is CASLGLTGELFF. The DNA of the CDR3 is TGTGCCAGCCTCGGATTGACCGGGGAGCTGTTTTTT.

The table lists this clonotype with many counts. The J gene is TRBJ1-1, the V gene TRBV12-3 or TRBV12-4; 9 positions agree with TRBD1. The CDR3 is made up of 14 amino acids. The V and J ends lost 4 bases and 3 bases, in that order; junction bases with no gene match: 3. The CDR3: CASSSRTGDTEAFF. The CDR3 bases are TGTGCCAGCAGTTCGCGGACAGGGGACACTGAAGCTTTCTTT.

This clonotype appeared a few times. The chain links TRBV29-1 to TRBJ1-2, with no clear D. With 3 bases removed from V and 8 bases from J, the gap between germline ends came to 13 bases. The CDR3 runs to 12 residues. Germline V gene data show CDR1 as SQVTM and CDR2 as ANQGSEA. As DNA, the CDR3 is TGCAGCGTTGAGGCAGGAGGAGGAGGCTACACCTTC. This encodes CSVEAGGGGYTF.

In its sample, this clonotype was seen many times. The V and J genes are TRBV14 and TRBJ2-3; D ambiguous. Trimming stripped 4 bases from V and 2 bases from J, with 16 bases between. This CDR3 comprises 16 residues. Per germline, CDR1 SGHDN and CDR2 FVKESK. The DNA of the CDR3 is TGTGCCAGCAGCCCCTTGGGCACAGATCACACAGATACGCAGTATTTT. It is translated as CASSPLGTDHTDTQYF.

This clonotype was picked up many times. The V call is TRBV6-5, the J call TRBJ1-6; D not resolved. Trimming left V 1 base short and J 5 bases short, with 12 bases between. Per the germline V gene, CDR1 is MNHEY and CDR2 is SVGAGI. The CDR3 totals 16 residues. The CDR3 DNA is TGTGCCAGCAGTTACTTATGGGGAGACAATAATTCACCCCTCCACTTT. Translated, it gives CASSYLWGDNNSPLHF.

This rearrangement joins TRBV7-9 to TRBJ2-4, with D unresolved. Trimming stripped 6 bases from V and 0 bases from J, with 12 bases between. This CDR3 is 15 amino acids long. Germline CDR1 and CDR2: SEHNR and FQNEAQ (reference sequence). As DNA, the CDR3 is TGTGCCAGCAGTCGTTCCGGGTTAGCCAAAAACATTCAGTACTTC. Protein sequence: CASSRSGLAKNIQYF.

Many counts were recorded for this clonotype. The genes are TRBV5-1 and TRBJ1-6, with a possible D match to TRBD1 (6 bases). CDR1 is SGHRS, CDR2 YFSETQ, per germline. With 4 bases removed from V and 0 bases from J, the gap between germline ends came to 11 bases. The CDR3 extends over 16 amino acids. CDR3 bases: TGCGCCAGCAGCACGAAGACAGGCTCCTATAATTCACCCCTCCACTTT. Translating it yields CASSTKTGSYNSPLHF.

There are many counts of this clonotype. This sequence joins TRBV25-1 and TRBJ2-5; D remains ambiguous. V was pared by 0 bases and J by 4 bases, with 9 bases between. Germline assignment: CDR1 MGHDK and CDR2 SYGVNS. The CDR3 has 14 amino acids. CDR3: CASSEYSLTETQYF. CDR3 DNA sequence: TGTGCCAGCAGTGAATACAGTCTAACAGAGACCCAGTACTTC.

This clonotype was seen more than once but under ten times. V usage is TRBV7-9 and J usage is TRBJ2-4, with D perhaps matching TRBD2 (6 bases). CDR1 SEHNR and CDR2 FQNEAQ come from the germline V gene (reference sequence). CDR3 length: 14 amino acids. Trimming shortened V by 4 bases and J by 2 bases, and 9 bases separated the two germline ends. The CDR3: CASSWGEPKNIQYF. CDR3 in DNA: TGTGCCAGCAGCTGGGGGGAACCCAAAAACATTCAGTACTTC.

V gene TRBV6-2 or TRBV6-3 combines with J gene TRBJ1-5; tentatively, D is TRBD1 (5 bases). The V and J ends lost 5 bases and 1 base respectively, with 24 bases between them. The CDR3 is made up of 19 amino acids. The V gene's germline CDR1 is MNHEY and CDR2 SVGEGT. This CDR3 reads CASSPEGTNPSGSNQPQHF. As DNA, the CDR3 is TGTGCCAGCAGTCCCGAGGGGACGAATCCCTCCGGGAGCAATCAGCCCCAGCATTTT.

This clonotype was detected many times. DNA of the CDR3: TGCAGCGTTGTGGAGGGGCCGGCTTTCTTT. Its translation is CSVVEGPAFF. The rearrangement joins TRBV29-1 to TRBJ1-1; possible D gene TRBD1, 5 bases. CDR3 length equals 10 residues. Germline-derived CDR1 and CDR2 are SQVTM and ANQGSEA. Trimming shortened V by 4 bases and J by 11 bases, and 11 bases separated the two germline ends.

The chain links TRBV2 to TRBJ1-6; no clear D gene. CDR1 and CDR2 from the germline V gene are SNHLY and FYNNEI. This CDR3 region has 12 residues. The ends were cut back, 6 bases at V and 5 bases at J, with 5 bases in the middle. This CDR3 reads CASRDDNSPLHF. CDR3 nucleotide sequence: TGTGCCAGCAGGGACGATAATTCACCCCTCCACTTT.

The chain carries TRBV5-1 and TRBJ2-7, with D possibly matching TRBD1 (5 bases). V gave up 0 bases and J gave up 6 bases, with 10 bases separating them. The CDR3 runs 13 residues. CDR1 and CDR2 (germline): SGHRS, YFSETQ. The CDR3 here is CASSLVSTGEQYF. The CDR3 DNA sequence: TGCGCCAGCAGCTTGGTATCCACAGGCGAGCAGTACTTC.